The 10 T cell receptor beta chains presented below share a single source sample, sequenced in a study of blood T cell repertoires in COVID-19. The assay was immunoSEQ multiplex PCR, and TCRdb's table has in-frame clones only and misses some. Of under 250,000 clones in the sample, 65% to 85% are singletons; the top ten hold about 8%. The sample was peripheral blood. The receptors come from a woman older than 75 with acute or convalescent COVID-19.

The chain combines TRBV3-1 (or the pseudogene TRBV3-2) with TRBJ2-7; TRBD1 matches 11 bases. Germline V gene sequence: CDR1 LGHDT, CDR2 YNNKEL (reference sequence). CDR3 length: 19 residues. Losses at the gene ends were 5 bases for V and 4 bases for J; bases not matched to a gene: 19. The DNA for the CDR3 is TGTGCCAGCAGCTCAAGGCAGCCCAGTTTGGGACAGGGGGTTTACGAGCAGTACTTC. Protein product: CASSSRQPSLGQGVYEQYF.

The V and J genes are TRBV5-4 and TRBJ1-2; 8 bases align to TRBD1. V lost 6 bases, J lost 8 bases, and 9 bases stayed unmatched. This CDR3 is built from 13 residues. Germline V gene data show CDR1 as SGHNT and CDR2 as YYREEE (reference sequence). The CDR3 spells CASMEDRVRGYTF. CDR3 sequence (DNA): TGTGCCAGCATGGAGGACAGGGTGCGCGGCTACACCTTC.

The CDR3 bases are TGTGCCAGCAGCTTTCTTAGCGGCCCCACAGATACGCAGTATTTT. Translated, it gives CASSFLSGPTDTQYF. The V call is TRBV7-2, the J call TRBJ2-3; maybe TRBD2 (6 bases). Trimming shortened V by 3 bases and J by 2 bases, and 12 bases separated the two germline ends. CDR1 and CDR2 (germline): SGHTA, FQGNSA. This CDR3 has 15 amino acids.

CDR3 region: CASQNAGGRPGSYEQYF. Written as DNA, the CDR3 is TGTGCCAGCCAAAACGCGGGGGGGAGGCCAGGCTCCTACGAGCAGTACTTC. The chain recombines TRBV5-4 with TRBJ2-7, with 9 bases that match TRBD2. Losses at the gene ends were 7 bases for V and 0 bases for J; bases not matched to a gene: 14. The V gene's germline CDR1 is SGHNT and CDR2 YYREEE (reference sequence). The CDR3 has 17 amino acids.

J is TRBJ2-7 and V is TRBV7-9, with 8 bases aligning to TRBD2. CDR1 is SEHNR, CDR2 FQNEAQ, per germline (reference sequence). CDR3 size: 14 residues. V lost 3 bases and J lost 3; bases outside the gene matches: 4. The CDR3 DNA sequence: TGTGCCAGCAGCTTGGAACTAGCGGACTACGAGCAGTACTTC. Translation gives CASSLELADYEQYF. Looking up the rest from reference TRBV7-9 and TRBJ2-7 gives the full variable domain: DTGVSQNPRHKITKRGQNVTFRCDPISEHNRLYWYRQTLGQGPEFLTYFQNEAQLEKSRLLSDRFSAERPKGSFSTLEIQRTEQGDSAMYLCASSLELADYEQYFGPGTRLTVT.

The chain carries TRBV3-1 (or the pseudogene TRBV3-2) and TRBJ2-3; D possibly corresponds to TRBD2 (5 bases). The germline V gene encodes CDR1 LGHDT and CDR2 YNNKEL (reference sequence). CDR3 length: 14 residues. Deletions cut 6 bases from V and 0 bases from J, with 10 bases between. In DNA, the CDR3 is TGTGCCAGCAGTCCGAGGGCTAGCACAGATACGCAGTATTTT. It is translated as CASSPRASTDTQYF.

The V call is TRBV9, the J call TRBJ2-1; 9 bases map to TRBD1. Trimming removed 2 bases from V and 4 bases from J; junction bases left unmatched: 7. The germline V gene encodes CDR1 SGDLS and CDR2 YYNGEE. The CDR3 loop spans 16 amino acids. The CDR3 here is CASSVGEGQGYNEQFF. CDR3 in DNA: TGTGCCAGCAGCGTGGGGGAGGGACAGGGTTACAATGAGCAGTTCTTC.

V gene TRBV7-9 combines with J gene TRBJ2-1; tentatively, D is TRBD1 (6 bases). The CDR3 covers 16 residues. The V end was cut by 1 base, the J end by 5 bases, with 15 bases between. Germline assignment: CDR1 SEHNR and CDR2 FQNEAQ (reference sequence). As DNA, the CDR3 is TGTGCCAGCAGCTTAGGGCTTTACGGGACACACAATGAGCAGTTCTTC. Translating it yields CASSLGLYGTHNEQFF.

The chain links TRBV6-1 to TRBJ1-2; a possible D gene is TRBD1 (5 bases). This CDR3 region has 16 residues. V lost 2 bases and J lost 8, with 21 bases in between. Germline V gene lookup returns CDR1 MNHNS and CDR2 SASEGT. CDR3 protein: CASSESAGWSIGGYTF. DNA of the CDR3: TGTGCCAGCAGTGAATCGGCAGGGTGGTCCATTGGAGGCTACACCTTC.

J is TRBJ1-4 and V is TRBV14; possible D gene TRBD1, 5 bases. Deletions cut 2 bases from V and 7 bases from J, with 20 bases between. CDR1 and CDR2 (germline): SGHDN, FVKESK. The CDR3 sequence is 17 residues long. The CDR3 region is CASSQFGTPEGREKLFF. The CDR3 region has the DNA TGTGCCAGCAGCCAATTTGGGACCCCGGAGGGACGTGAAAAACTGTTTTTT. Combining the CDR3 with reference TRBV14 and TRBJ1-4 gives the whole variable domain EAGVTQFPSHSVIEKGQTVTLRCDPISGHDNLYWYRRVMGKEIKFLLHFVKESKQDESGMPNNRFLAERTGGTYSTLKVQPAELEDSGVYFCASSQFGTPEGREKLFFGSGTQLSVL.